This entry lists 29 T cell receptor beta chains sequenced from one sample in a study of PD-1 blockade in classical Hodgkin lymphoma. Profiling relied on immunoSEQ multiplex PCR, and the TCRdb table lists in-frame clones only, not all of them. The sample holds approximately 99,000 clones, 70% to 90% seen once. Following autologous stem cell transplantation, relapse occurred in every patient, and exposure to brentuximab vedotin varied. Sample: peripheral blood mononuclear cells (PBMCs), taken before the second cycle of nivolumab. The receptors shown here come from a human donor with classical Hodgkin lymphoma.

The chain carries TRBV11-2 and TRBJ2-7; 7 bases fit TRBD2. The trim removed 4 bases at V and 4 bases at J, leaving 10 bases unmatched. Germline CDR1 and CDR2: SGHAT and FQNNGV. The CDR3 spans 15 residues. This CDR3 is CASSSVGQGGYEQYF. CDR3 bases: TGTGCCAGCAGCTCGGTAGGGCAGGGAGGGTACGAGCAGTACTTC.

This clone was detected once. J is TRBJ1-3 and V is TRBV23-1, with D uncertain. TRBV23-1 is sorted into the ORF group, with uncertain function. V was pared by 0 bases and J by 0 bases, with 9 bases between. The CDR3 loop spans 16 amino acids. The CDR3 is CASSQSGVSSGNTIYF. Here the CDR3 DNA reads TGCGCCAGCAGTCAATCCGGAGTTAGCTCTGGAAACACCATATATTTT.

CDR3 in DNA: TGTGCCTGGAGTGATGGGCAGGGGTATCAGCCCCAGCATTTT. This translates into CAWSDGQGYQPQHF. The chain couples TRBV30 to TRBJ1-5; perhaps TRBD1 as D (6 bases). The V end lost 1 base, the J end lost 5 bases, and 12 bases lay between the germline ends. There are 14 residues in the CDR3. The germline CDR1 and CDR2 sequences are GTSNPN and SVGIG (reference sequence).

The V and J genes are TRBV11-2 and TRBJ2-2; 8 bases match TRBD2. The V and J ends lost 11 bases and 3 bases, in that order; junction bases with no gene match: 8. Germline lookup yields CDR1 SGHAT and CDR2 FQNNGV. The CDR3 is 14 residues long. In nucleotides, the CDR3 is TGTGCCGTAACAGCGGGAGTGGACACCGGGGAGCTGTTTTTT. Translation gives CAVTAGVDTGELFF.

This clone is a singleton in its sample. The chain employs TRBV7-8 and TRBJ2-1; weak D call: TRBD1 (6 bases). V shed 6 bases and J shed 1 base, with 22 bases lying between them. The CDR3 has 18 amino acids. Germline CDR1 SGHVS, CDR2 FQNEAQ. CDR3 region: CASRSGRTATTSYNEQFF. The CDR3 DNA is TGTGCCAGCAGATCAGGGCGGACAGCGACAACGTCCTACAATGAGCAGTTCTTC.

This chain's CDR3 is CASSTGQAISGANVLTF. The CDR3 nucleotides read TGTGCCAGCAGTACGGGACAGGCGATCTCTGGGGCCAACGTCCTGACTTTC. The chain is built from TRBV27 and TRBJ2-6; 8 bases line up with TRBD1. Germline assignment: CDR1 MNHEY and CDR2 SMNVEV (reference sequence). J was trimmed by 0 bases and V by 5 bases; bases with no gene match: 6. The CDR3 consists of 17 residues.

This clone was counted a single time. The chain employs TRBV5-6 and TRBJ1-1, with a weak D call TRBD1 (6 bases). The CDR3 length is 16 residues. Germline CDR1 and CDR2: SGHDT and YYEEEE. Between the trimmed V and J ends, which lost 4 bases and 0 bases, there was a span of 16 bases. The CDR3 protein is CASSPGTIRVNTEAFF. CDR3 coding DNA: TGTGCCAGCAGCCCAGGGACAATCAGGGTGAACACTGAAGCTTTCTTT.

As DNA, the CDR3 is TGTGCCAGCAGTTGGACTAGCGGTAGCACAGATACGCAGTATTTT. As protein: CASSWTSGSTDTQYF. The gene calls are TRBV6-5 and TRBJ2-3; 10 nucleotides agree with TRBD2. Trimming removed 4 bases from V and 0 bases from J; junction bases left unmatched: 1. This CDR3 has 15 amino acids. The V gene's germline CDR1 is MNHEY and CDR2 SVGAGI.

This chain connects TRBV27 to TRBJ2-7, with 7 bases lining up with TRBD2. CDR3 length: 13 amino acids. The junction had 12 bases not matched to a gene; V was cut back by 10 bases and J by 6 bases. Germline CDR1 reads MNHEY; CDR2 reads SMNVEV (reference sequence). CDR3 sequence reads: CATREGVRLEQYF. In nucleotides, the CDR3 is TGTGCCACCAGGGAGGGCGTACGTCTCGAGCAGTACTTC.

CDR3 nucleotides: TGTGCCTGGAGTGGATTCAAAGGAGGATACAATGAGCAGTTCTTC. Translating gives CAWSGFKGGYNEQFF. The chain combines TRBV30 with TRBJ2-1; maybe TRBD2 (5 bases). With 1 base removed from V and 4 bases from J, the gap between germline ends came to 14 bases. Germline lookup yields CDR1 GTSNPN and CDR2 SVGIG (reference sequence). This CDR3 spans 15 amino acids.

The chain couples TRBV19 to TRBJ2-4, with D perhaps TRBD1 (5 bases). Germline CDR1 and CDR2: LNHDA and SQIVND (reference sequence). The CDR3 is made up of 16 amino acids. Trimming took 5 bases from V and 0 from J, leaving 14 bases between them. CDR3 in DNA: TGTGCCAGTAGTTTTCAGGGATCTCTAGCCAAAAACATTCAGTACTTC. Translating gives CASSFQGSLAKNIQYF.

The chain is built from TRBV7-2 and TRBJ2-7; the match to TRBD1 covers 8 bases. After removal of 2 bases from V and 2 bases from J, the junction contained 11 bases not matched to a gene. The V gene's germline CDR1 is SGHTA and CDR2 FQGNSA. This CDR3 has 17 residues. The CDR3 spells CASSLYLLPGQAYEQYF. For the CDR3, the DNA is TGTGCCAGCAGCTTATACCTTCTCCCGGGACAGGCCTACGAGCAGTACTTC.

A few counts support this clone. The CDR3 reads CASSTRQEGSNYGYTF. CDR3 bases: TGTGCCAGCAGCACCAGACAGGAGGGCTCCAACTATGGCTACACCTTC. This chain joins TRBV5-4 and TRBJ1-2; TRBD1 is a possible D gene (6 bases). CDR1 SGHNT and CDR2 YYREEE come from the germline V gene (reference sequence). This CDR3 has 16 residues. The V gene lost 4 bases and the J gene lost 2 bases, with 18 bases spanning the gap.

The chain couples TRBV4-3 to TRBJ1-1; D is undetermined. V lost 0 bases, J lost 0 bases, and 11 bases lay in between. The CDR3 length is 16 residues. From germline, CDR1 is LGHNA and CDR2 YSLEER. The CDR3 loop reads CASSQDRPAVNTEAFF. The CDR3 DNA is TGCGCCAGCAGCCAAGATCGTCCGGCGGTGAACACTGAAGCTTTCTTT.

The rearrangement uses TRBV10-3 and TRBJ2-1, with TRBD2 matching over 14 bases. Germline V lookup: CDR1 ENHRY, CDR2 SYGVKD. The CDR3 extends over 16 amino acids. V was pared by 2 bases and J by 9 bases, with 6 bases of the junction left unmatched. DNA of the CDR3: TGTGCCATCAGTGAGCCCGGGGGACTAGCGGGAGTTGAGCAGTTCTTC. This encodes CAISEPGGLAGVEQFF.

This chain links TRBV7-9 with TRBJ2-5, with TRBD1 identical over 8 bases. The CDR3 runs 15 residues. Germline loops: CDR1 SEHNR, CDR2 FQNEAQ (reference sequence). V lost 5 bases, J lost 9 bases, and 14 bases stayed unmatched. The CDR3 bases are TGTGCCAGCAGCCCGACGGGACAGGCCGTCGGGGCCCAGTACTTC. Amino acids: CASSPTGQAVGAQYF. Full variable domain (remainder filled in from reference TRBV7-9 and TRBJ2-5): DTGVSQNPRHKITKRGQNVTFRCDPISEHNRLYWYRQTLGQGPEFLTYFQNEAQLEKSRLLSDRFSAERPKGSFSTLEIQRTEQGDSAMYLCASSPTGQAVGAQYFGPGTRLLVL.

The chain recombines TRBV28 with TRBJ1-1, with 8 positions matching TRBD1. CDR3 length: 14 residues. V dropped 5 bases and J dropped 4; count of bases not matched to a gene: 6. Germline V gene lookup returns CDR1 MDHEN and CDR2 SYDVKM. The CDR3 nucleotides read TGTGCCAGCAGTGGACAGGGTGTTCGCACTGAAGCTTTCTTT. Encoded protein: CASSGQGVRTEAFF.

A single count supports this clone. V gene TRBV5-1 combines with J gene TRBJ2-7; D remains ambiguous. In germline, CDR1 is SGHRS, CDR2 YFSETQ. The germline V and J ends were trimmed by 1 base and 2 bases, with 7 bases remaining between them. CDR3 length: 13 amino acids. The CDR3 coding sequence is TGCGCCAGCAGCTTGTTAGGGACCTACGAGCAGTACTTC. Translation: CASSLLGTYEQYF.

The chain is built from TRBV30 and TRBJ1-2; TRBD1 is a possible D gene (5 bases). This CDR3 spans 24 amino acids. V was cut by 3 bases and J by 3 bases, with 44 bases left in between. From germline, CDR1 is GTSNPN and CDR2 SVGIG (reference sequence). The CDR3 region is CAWSALTLVDHGLLGVGLHYGYTF. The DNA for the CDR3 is TGTGCCTGGAGCGCCCTCACTTTGGTGGATCATGGGCTGTTGGGGGTGGGTCTTCACTATGGCTACACCTTC.

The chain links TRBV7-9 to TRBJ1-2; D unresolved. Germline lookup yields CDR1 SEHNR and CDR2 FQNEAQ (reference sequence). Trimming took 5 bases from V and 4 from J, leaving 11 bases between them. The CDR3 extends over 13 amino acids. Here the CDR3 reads CASSENAVYGYTF. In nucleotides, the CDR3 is TGTGCCAGCAGCGAGAACGCCGTCTATGGCTACACCTTC.

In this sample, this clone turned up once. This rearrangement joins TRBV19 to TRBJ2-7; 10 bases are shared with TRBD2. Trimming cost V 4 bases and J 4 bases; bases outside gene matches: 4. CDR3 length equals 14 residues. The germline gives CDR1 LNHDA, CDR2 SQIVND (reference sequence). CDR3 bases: TGTGCCAGTAGTACGGGACTAGCGAGATACGAGCAGTACTTC. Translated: CASSTGLARYEQYF.

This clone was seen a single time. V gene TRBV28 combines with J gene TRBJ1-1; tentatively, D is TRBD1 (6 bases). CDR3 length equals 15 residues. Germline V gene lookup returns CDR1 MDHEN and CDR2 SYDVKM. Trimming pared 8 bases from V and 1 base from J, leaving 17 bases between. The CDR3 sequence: CASRGGGTGNTEAFF. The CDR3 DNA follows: TGTGCCAGCCGCGGGGGCGGGACGGGGAACACTGAAGCTTTCTTT.

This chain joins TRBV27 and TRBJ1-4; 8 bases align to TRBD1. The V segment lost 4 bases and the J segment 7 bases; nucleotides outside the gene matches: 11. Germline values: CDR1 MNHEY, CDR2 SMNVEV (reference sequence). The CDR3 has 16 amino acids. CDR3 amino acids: CASSSSGQVKREKLFF. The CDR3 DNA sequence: TGTGCCAGCAGTTCATCGGGACAGGTCAAACGTGAAAAACTGTTTTTT.

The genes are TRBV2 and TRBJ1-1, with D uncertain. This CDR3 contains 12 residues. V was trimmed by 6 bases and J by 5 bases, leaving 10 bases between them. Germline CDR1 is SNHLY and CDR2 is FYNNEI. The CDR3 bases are TGTGCCAGCAGGTGGGAGAGTACTGAAGCTTTCTTT. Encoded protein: CASRWESTEAFF.

CDR3 residues: CASSFNTDTQYF. The CDR3 nucleotides read TGTGCCAGCAGTTTTAACACAGATACGCAGTATTTT. The rearrangement uses TRBV27 and TRBJ2-3; D uncertain. V was shortened by 3 bases and J by 2 bases, with 3 bases between the two germline ends. CDR3 length equals 12 residues. Germline V gives CDR1 MNHEY, CDR2 SMNVEV (reference sequence).

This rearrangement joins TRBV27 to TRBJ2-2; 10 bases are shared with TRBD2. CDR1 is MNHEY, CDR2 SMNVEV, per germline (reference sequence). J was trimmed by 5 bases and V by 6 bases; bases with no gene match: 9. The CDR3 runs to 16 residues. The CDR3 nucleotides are TGTGCCAGCAGCTCCACTCTAGCGGGAGTAACCGGGGAGCTGTTTTTT. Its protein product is CASSSTLAGVTGELFF.

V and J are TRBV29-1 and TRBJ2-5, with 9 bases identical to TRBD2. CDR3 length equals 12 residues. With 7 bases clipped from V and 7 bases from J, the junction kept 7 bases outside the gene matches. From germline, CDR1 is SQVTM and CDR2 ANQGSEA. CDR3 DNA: TGCAGCGCCGGAGCGGGGGGCTTGACCCAGTACTTC. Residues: CSAGAGGLTQYF.

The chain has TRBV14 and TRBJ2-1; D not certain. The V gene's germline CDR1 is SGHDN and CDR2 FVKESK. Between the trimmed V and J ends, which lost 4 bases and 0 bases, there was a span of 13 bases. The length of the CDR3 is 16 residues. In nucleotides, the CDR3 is TGTGCCAGCAGCCCAAGCGCCTCCAGCTCCTACAATGAGCAGTTCTTC. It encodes CASSPSASSSYNEQFF.

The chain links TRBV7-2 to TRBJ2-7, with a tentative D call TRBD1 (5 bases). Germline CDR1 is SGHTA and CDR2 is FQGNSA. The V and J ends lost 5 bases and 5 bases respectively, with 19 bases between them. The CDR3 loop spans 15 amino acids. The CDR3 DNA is TGTGCCAGCAGCCTTCCCTCCCCAGGGCCGAACGAGCAGTACTTC. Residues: CASSLPSPGPNEQYF.